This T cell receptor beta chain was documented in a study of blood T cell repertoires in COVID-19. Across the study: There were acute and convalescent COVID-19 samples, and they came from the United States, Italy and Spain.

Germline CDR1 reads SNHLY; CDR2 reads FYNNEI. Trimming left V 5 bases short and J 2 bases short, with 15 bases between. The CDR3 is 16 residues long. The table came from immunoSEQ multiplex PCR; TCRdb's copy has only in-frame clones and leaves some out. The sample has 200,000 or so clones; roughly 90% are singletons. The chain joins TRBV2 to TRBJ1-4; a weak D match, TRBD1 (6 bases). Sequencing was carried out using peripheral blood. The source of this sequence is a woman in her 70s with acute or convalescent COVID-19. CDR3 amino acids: CASSIQGSGTNEKLFF. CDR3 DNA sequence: TGTGCCAGCAGTATACAGGGTAGTGGGACTAATGAAAAACTGTTTTTT.